The 32 T cell receptor beta chains in this list originate from one sample, sequenced in a study of untreated major depressive disorder. Study-wide findings and caveats: Depressed patients' CD4+ T cells carried increased TRBV05-01 (Vbeta 5.1) usage versus control CD4+ T cells.

The method was immunoSEQ multiplex PCR; TCRdb's version includes in-frame clones alone and lacks a portion of them. The top ten clones hold 0.55% to 0.9% of a sample with about 27,000 clones, around 90% of them seen once. These receptors' antigens are unknown. Sequencing was done on a sample of CD4+ T cells from PBMCs. These receptors were collected from a woman aged 30 to 39 with major depressive disorder.

The chain couples TRBV6-5 to TRBJ2-1; D uncertain. This CDR3 region has 14 residues. Trimming stripped 7 bases from V and 1 base from J, with 11 bases between. The germline CDR1 and CDR2 sequences are MNHEY and SVGAGI. The CDR3 coding sequence is TGTGCCAGCACCCCATTAGAGTCCTACAATGAGCAGTTCTTC. This encodes CASTPLESYNEQFF.

The chain combines TRBV2 with TRBJ1-2, with D uncertain. This CDR3 has 14 amino acids. Germline values: CDR1 SNHLY, CDR2 FYNNEI. Trimming left V 3 bases short and J 5 bases short, with 13 bases between. CDR3 DNA: TGTGCCAGCAGTGACCAAGGACCGATTTATGGCTACACCTTC. As protein: CASSDQGPIYGYTF.

The CDR3 DNA reads TGTGCCAGCAGCTTAAGACAACCAGGGCGCTACGAGCAGTACTTC. As protein: CASSLRQPGRYEQYF. This chain joins TRBV5-6 and TRBJ2-7, with a possible D match to TRBD1 (5 bases). This CDR3 spans 15 amino acids. Trimming cost V 2 bases and J 3 bases, with 15 bases left between them. Germline V CDR1 and CDR2: SGHDT, YYEEEE.

The chain recombines TRBV27 with TRBJ1-5; 8 bases fit TRBD1. Germline CDR1 is MNHEY and CDR2 is SMNVEV (reference sequence). This CDR3 has 15 residues. V gave up 2 bases and J gave up 2 bases; unmatched junction bases: 2. DNA of the CDR3: TGTGCCAGCAGTTTAAAGGACAGGGGCAATCAGCCCCAGCATTTT. Translated, it gives CASSLKDRGNQPQHF.

The gene calls are TRBV9 and TRBJ1-1; TRBD1 aligns across 7 bases. The V gene's germline CDR1 is SGDLS and CDR2 YYNGEE. The V gene end was trimmed by 3 bases and the J gene end by 1 base; junction bases not matched to a gene: 3. The CDR3 runs to 14 residues. CDR3 nucleotide sequence: TGTGCCAGCAGCGCCGGACAGGCGAACACTGAAGCTTTCTTT. It codes for CASSAGQANTEAFF.

This clone was counted once. This sequence joins TRBV7-2 and TRBJ2-7, with D possibly TRBD2 on 5 matching bases. This CDR3 is 15 amino acids long. V lost 2 bases and J lost 0, with 11 bases in between. Germline loops: CDR1 SGHTA, CDR2 FQGNSA. CDR3 sequence reads: CASSLSGVNSYEQYF. The CDR3 region has the DNA TGTGCCAGCAGCTTATCCGGGGTAAACTCCTACGAGCAGTACTTC.

The CDR3 here is CATSSRGGVAGGETQYF. The CDR3 bases are TGTGCCACCAGCAGCCGCGGGGGGGTAGCGGGCGGAGAGACCCAGTACTTC. This sequence joins TRBV15 and TRBJ2-5; TRBD2 matches 9 bases. The CDR3 runs 17 residues. V shed 3 bases, J shed 4 bases, and the junction held 12 bases outside the gene matches. Germline assignment: CDR1 LNHNV and CDR2 YYDKDF (reference sequence).

The gene calls are TRBV10-2 and TRBJ1-3; D unresolved. Trimming took 1 base from V and 0 from J, leaving 4 bases between them. Germline V gives CDR1 WSHSY, CDR2 SAAADI. The CDR3 is 14 residues long. CDR3 bases: TGCGCCAGCAGTGAGTGGGGCTCTGGAAACACCATATATTTT. Protein: CASSEWGSGNTIYF.

The chain is built from TRBV2 and TRBJ2-3, with a possible D match to TRBD2 (5 bases). V gave up 7 bases and J gave up 2 bases, with 13 bases separating them. CDR1 is SNHLY, CDR2 FYNNEI, per germline. The CDR3 has 14 residues. The CDR3 reads CASKRERVTDTQYF. The CDR3 nucleotides read TGTGCCAGCAAGAGGGAGAGGGTCACAGATACGCAGTATTTT.

V and J are TRBV7-3 and TRBJ2-5, with D perhaps matching TRBD1 or TRBD2 (5 bases each). V lost 5 bases to trimming and J lost 3 bases, with 16 bases between them. The CDR3 runs 15 residues. The V gene's germline CDR1 is SGHTA and CDR2 FQGTGA. This CDR3 is CASSLGAGTKETQYF. CDR3 nucleotides: TGTGCCAGCAGCCTTGGGGCAGGGACCAAAGAGACCCAGTACTTC.

This clone was picked up one time. The chain joins TRBV7-9 to TRBJ1-1; a possible D gene is TRBD1 (6 bases). Trimming pared 5 bases from V and 7 bases from J, leaving 8 bases between. The germline gives CDR1 SEHNR, CDR2 FQNEAQ (reference sequence). CDR3 size: 11 residues. The CDR3 reads CASSPRGEAFF. The CDR3 region has the DNA TGTGCCAGCAGCCCCAGGGGTGAAGCTTTCTTT.

V and J are TRBV7-2 and TRBJ2-1; maybe TRBD2 (6 bases). The CDR3 totals 12 residues. Germline assignment: CDR1 SGHTA and CDR2 FQGNSA. V was trimmed by 5 bases and J by 15 bases, leaving 17 bases between them. Here the CDR3 reads CASSTYGGMWFF. The CDR3 nucleotides are TGTGCCAGCAGCACCTATGGGGGGATGTGGTTCTTC.

This chain connects TRBV7-3 to TRBJ2-3; 7 bases fit TRBD1. CDR1 and CDR2 from the germline V gene are SGHTA and FQGTGA. V lost 3 bases, J lost 2 bases, and 2 bases stayed unmatched. The CDR3 is 14 amino acids. This CDR3 reads CASSLTGLTDTQYF. As DNA, the CDR3 is TGTGCCAGCAGCTTGACAGGGCTCACAGATACGCAGTATTTT.

This chain uses TRBV29-1 with TRBJ1-2; D is unresolved. This CDR3 has 14 amino acids. Germline values: CDR1 SQVTM, CDR2 ANQGSEA. V was cut by 4 bases and J by 8 bases, with 20 bases left in between. CDR3 sequence (DNA): TGCAGCGTTGTTTCGACCCTCCGGGCGAGCGGCTACACCTTC. Protein: CSVVSTLRASGYTF.

The chain uses TRBV7-3 and TRBJ2-1; 12 bases are shared with TRBD2. CDR3 length: 16 amino acids. J lost 7 bases, V lost 0 bases, and 4 bases had no gene match. Germline loops: CDR1 SGHTA, CDR2 FQGTGA. CDR3: CASSLTSLAGGNEQFF. CDR3 DNA: TGTGCCAGCAGCTTAACGTCTCTAGCGGGAGGGAATGAGCAGTTCTTC.

The rearrangement uses TRBV2 and TRBJ2-4, with 9 bases matching TRBD2. Trimming removed 9 bases from V and 6 bases from J; junction bases left unmatched: 15. In germline, CDR1 is SNHLY, CDR2 FYNNEI. The CDR3 has 16 amino acids. CDR3 DNA: TGTGCCAGTAGGCCCGGGACTAGCCTTTTTGGAAACATTCAGTACTTC. This sequence encodes CASRPGTSLFGNIQYF.

The chain carries TRBV5-6 and TRBJ1-6, with 9 nucleotides matching TRBD1. V gave up 5 bases and J gave up 8 bases; unmatched junction bases: 8. This CDR3 has 15 residues. Germline CDR1 reads SGHDT; CDR2 reads YYEEEE. CDR3 DNA: TGTGCCAGCAGGCTCCGGGACAGGGATTATTCACCCCTCCACTTT. Translation gives CASRLRDRDYSPLHF.

The chain uses TRBV14 and TRBJ2-7, with TRBD2 matching over 10 bases. The CDR3 is 18 residues long. V lost 3 bases and J lost 0; bases outside the gene matches: 11. Germline loops: CDR1 SGHDN, CDR2 FVKESK. The CDR3, as DNA: TGTGCCAGCAGCCAGGTCGCTAGCGGGGGTTTCAGCTCCTACGAGCAGTACTTC. Its translation is CASSQVASGGFSSYEQYF.

The V call is TRBV29-1, the J call TRBJ2-3; TRBD1 might be the D (6 bases). Trimming shortened V by 5 bases and J by 5 bases, and 17 bases separated the two germline ends. Germline CDR1 is SQVTM and CDR2 is ANQGSEA. This CDR3 has 14 amino acids. The CDR3 DNA follows: TGCAGCGTTCGCAGGGGCTGGGGCGAAGATACGCAGTATTTT. Amino acids: CSVRRGWGEDTQYF.

The rearrangement joins TRBV27 to TRBJ2-1; 11 bases line up with TRBD2. Germline assignment: CDR1 MNHEY and CDR2 SMNVEV (reference sequence). J gave up 6 bases and V 5 bases, and 12 bases lay outside the gene matches. The CDR3 spans 17 residues. The CDR3 reads CASSPRFLAGGLNEQFF. The DNA of the CDR3 is TGTGCCAGCAGTCCACGCTTCCTAGCGGGAGGCCTCAATGAGCAGTTCTTC.

V and J are TRBV28 and TRBJ2-1; D might be TRBD2 (5 bases). Germline-derived CDR1 and CDR2 are MDHEN and SYDVKM. CDR3 length: 15 amino acids. V was shortened by 3 bases and J by 4 bases, with 13 bases between the two germline ends. The DNA for the CDR3 is TGTGCCAGCAGTTTGTGGACTGGTGGGTACAATGAGCAGTTCTTC. Its protein product is CASSLWTGGYNEQFF.

The genes are TRBV28 and TRBJ2-7, with D perhaps TRBD2 (6 bases). Germline V lookup: CDR1 MDHEN, CDR2 SYDVKM. The CDR3 is made up of 14 amino acids. Trimming took off 8 bases at V and 6 bases at J, with 20 bases between the two ends. The CDR3 here is CASVPTGGRLEQYF. For the CDR3, the DNA is TGTGCCAGCGTCCCTACCGGGGGAAGACTCGAGCAGTACTTC.

The chain recombines TRBV11-2 with TRBJ1-2; D unclear. The CDR3 sequence is 12 residues long. CDR1 and CDR2 from the germline V gene are SGHAT and FQNNGV. V lost 5 bases to trimming and J lost 5 bases, with 9 bases between them. The CDR3: CASSEQSYGYTF. In DNA, the CDR3 is TGTGCCAGCAGCGAACAGTCGTATGGCTACACCTTC.

This sequence joins TRBV11-3 and TRBJ2-1; TRBD1 agrees at 10 bases. The CDR3 is made up of 14 amino acids. With V trimmed by 8 bases and J by 5 bases, 6 bases remained unmatched. The germline V gene encodes CDR1 SGHNT and CDR2 YENEEA. The CDR3 reads CASSRQGADNEQFF. CDR3 DNA sequence: TGTGCCAGCTCCCGACAGGGGGCCGACAATGAGCAGTTCTTC.

The V gene is TRBV5-1, the J gene TRBJ2-2; TRBD1 matches 8 bases. The germline V gene encodes CDR1 SGHRS and CDR2 YFSETQ. The CDR3 covers 16 residues. V was clipped by 5 bases and J by 5 bases; unmatched bases: 11. Written as DNA, the CDR3 is TGCGCCAGCAGGCGGCAGGGGGCTGCAAGGACCGGGGAGCTGTTTTTT. As protein: CASRRQGAARTGELFF. Full variable domain (outside the CDR3, taken from reference TRBV5-1 and TRBJ2-2): KAGVTQTPRYLIKTRGQQVTLSCSPISGHRSVSWYQQTPGQGLQFLFEYFSETQRNKGNFPGRFSGRQFSNSRSEMNVSTLELGDSALYLCASRRQGAARTGELFFGEGSRLTVL.

The V and J genes are TRBV5-4 and TRBJ1-5; 7 nucleotides match TRBD1. Germline lookup yields CDR1 SGHNT and CDR2 YYREEE (reference sequence). CDR3 length: 13 residues. V dropped 2 bases and J dropped 7; count of bases not matched to a gene: 3. CDR3 sequence: CASSFNRGQPQHF. The DNA of the CDR3 is TGTGCCAGCAGCTTCAACAGGGGACAGCCCCAGCATTTT.

The chain has TRBV6-1 and TRBJ1-2; TRBD1 is a possible D gene (6 bases). Germline-derived CDR1 and CDR2 are MNHNS and SASEGT. The CDR3 contains 13 residues. As DNA, the CDR3 is TGTGCATCAGCTTGGGGACACTCCGGGGGCTACACCTTC. Translation gives CASAWGHSGGYTF.

The chain joins TRBV7-8 to TRBJ2-7; the match to TRBD1 covers 7 bases. The V segment lost 5 bases and the J segment 3 bases; nucleotides outside the gene matches: 13. CDR3 length: 16 amino acids. Germline loops: CDR1 SGHVS, CDR2 FQNEAQ. Here the CDR3 reads CASSARRGQVGYEQYF. CDR3 sequence (DNA): TGTGCCAGCAGCGCCCGACGTGGACAGGTGGGCTACGAGCAGTACTTC.

This chain connects TRBV27 to TRBJ2-7; D is possibly TRBD2 (7 bases). The V end lost 5 bases, the J end lost 0 bases, and 14 bases lay between the germline ends. The CDR3 spans 15 residues. Germline V gene sequence: CDR1 MNHEY, CDR2 SMNVEV (reference sequence). This chain's CDR3 is CASSPRGHSSYEQYF. DNA for the CDR3: TGTGCCAGCAGTCCGCGGGGGCATAGCTCCTACGAGCAGTACTTC.

The rearrangement joins TRBV9 to TRBJ2-3; 9 bases map to TRBD1. The ends lost 0 bases at V and 3 bases at J; junction bases unmatched: 2. The CDR3 spans 15 residues. The germline gives CDR1 SGDLS, CDR2 YYNGEE. The CDR3, as DNA: TGTGCCAGCAGCGTAGCGGGACAGGGAACAGATACGCAGTATTTT. It is translated as CASSVAGQGTDTQYF.

V is TRBV7-2 and J is TRBJ2-7, with a tentative D call TRBD2 (5 bases). The CDR3 runs 14 residues. V lost 5 bases and J 3 bases, leaving 14 bases between the germline ends. Germline-derived CDR1 and CDR2 are SGHTA and FQGNSA. DNA of the CDR3: TGTGCCAGCAGCCGGAGCGGAGTTAACTACGAGCAGTACTTC. Encoded protein: CASSRSGVNYEQYF.

The J gene is TRBJ1-4, the V gene TRBV6-5, with a possible D match to TRBD1 (5 bases). Germline lookup yields CDR1 MNHEY and CDR2 SVGAGI. V lost 4 bases and J lost 8, with 20 bases in between. CDR3 length: 16 amino acids. The chain's CDR3 is CASSSLGRSLPEKLFF. DNA of the CDR3: TGTGCCAGCAGTTCCCTGGGACGGAGTCTGCCGGAAAAACTGTTTTTT.